These 23 T cell receptor beta chains were sequenced from one sample in a study of T cells after posttransplantation cyclophosphamide. Controls had myeloablative marrow grafts with methotrexate and calcineurin inhibitor, sampled at 1 year. Measured with immunoSEQ multiplex PCR; TCRdb has only the in-frame clones, and not every one. Here the sample spans 20,000 to 25,000 clones, 80% to 90% being singletons. The source was PBMCs, collected about 360 days after allogeneic stem cell transplant with calcineurin inhibitor and methotrexate. The receptors originated from a female patient between 30 and 45 years old who received an allogeneic stem cell transplant from an unrelated donor, was CMV-positive, and had acute and chronic GVHD. Some T cells may originate from the graft donor.

V gene TRBV5-6 combines with J gene TRBJ2-7, with TRBD1 matching 12 bases. The trim removed 4 bases at V and 1 base at J, leaving 6 bases unmatched. Germline lookup yields CDR1 SGHDT and CDR2 YYEEEE. The CDR3 runs 16 residues. This CDR3 reads CASSAPGQGASYEQYF. The CDR3 DNA is TGTGCCAGCAGCGCCCCGGGACAGGGGGCTTCCTACGAGCAGTACTTC.

V is TRBV10-3 and J is TRBJ1-2; 8 bases are a match to TRBD1. CDR1 is ENHRY, CDR2 SYGVKD, per germline. This CDR3 has 15 residues. The J segment lost 6 bases and the V segment lost 10 bases, leaving 16 bases of the junction unmatched. In nucleotides, the CDR3 is TGTGCCACTCTACCGAATGATCAGGGGGCGCATGGCTACACCTTC. It is translated as CATLPNDQGAHGYTF.

The rearrangement joins TRBV7-9 to TRBJ2-7; the D gene is possibly TRBD1 (5 bases). The CDR3 has 17 residues. The V end lost 1 base, the J end lost 12 bases, and 28 bases lay between the germline ends. Germline values: CDR1 SEHNR, CDR2 FQNEAQ (reference sequence). This CDR3 is CASSLEAGHSGNTERYF. DNA of the CDR3: TGTGCCAGCAGCTTAGAGGCAGGGCACTCGGGCAACACCGAACGGTACTTC.

The genes are TRBV7-2 and TRBJ2-5, with 10 positions matching TRBD1. This CDR3 comprises 14 residues. CDR1 SGHTA and CDR2 FQGNSA come from the germline V gene. The V segment lost 4 bases and the J segment 3 bases; nucleotides outside the gene matches: 2. The CDR3 loop is CASSSDRGEETQYF. For the CDR3, the DNA is TGTGCCAGCAGCTCGGACAGGGGGGAAGAGACCCAGTACTTC.

This clone was seen just once. The chain combines TRBV2 with TRBJ1-4; unclear D gene. CDR1 and CDR2 from the germline V gene are SNHLY and FYNNEI. This CDR3 region has 13 residues. V was trimmed by 6 bases and J by 8 bases, leaving 13 bases between them. Written as DNA, the CDR3 is TGTGCCAGCAGGGCGGCGTTTCGAGAAAAACTGTTTTTT. Amino acid sequence: CASRAAFREKLFF.

This clone is a singleton in its sample. The genes are TRBV19 and TRBJ2-2; D ambiguous. This CDR3 contains 13 residues. V was trimmed by 3 bases and J by 9 bases, leaving 11 bases between them. CDR1 is LNHDA, CDR2 SQIVND, per germline (reference sequence). The CDR3: CASSIPKPRELFF. The CDR3 DNA reads TGTGCCAGTAGTATCCCCAAGCCCCGGGAGCTGTTTTTT.

This chain uses TRBV27 with TRBJ2-5; 8 bases are shared with TRBD1. The V gene's germline CDR1 is MNHEY and CDR2 SMNVEV (reference sequence). CDR3 length equals 16 residues. V was clipped by 5 bases and J by 6 bases; unmatched bases: 14. DNA of the CDR3: TGTGCCAGCAGTCGCCTCGGAGGAACAGGGGGACAGACCCAGTACTTC. This gives the protein CASSRLGGTGGQTQYF.

The count of this clone is one. The genes are TRBV27 and TRBJ1-1, with 7 nucleotides matching TRBD1. The CDR3 totals 13 residues. Losses at the gene ends were 5 bases for V and 3 bases for J; bases not matched to a gene: 3. Per germline, CDR1 MNHEY and CDR2 SMNVEV (reference sequence). This chain's CDR3 is CASSIGGYTEAFF. As DNA, the CDR3 is TGTGCCAGCAGTATAGGGGGCTACACTGAAGCTTTCTTT.

V gene TRBV7-3 combines with J gene TRBJ2-1, with TRBD2 identical over 7 bases. Trimming at V came to 8 bases and at J to 5 bases, leaving 12 bases not matched to a gene. The CDR3 sequence is 15 residues long. The germline V gene encodes CDR1 SGHTA and CDR2 FQGTGA. CDR3 nucleotide sequence: TGTGCCAGCGGTCCCGGGACTATCACCAACAATGAGCAGTTCTTC. It is translated as CASGPGTITNNEQFF.

The V call is TRBV7-2, the J call TRBJ2-3, with D possibly TRBD1 on 6 matching bases. The CDR3 loop spans 15 amino acids. Germline V lookup: CDR1 SGHTA, CDR2 FQGNSA. V was trimmed by 3 bases and J by 5 bases, leaving 15 bases between them. The CDR3 protein is CASSLAQGGIDTQYF. The CDR3 DNA is TGTGCCAGCAGCTTGGCACAGGGTGGAATAGATACGCAGTATTTT.

This chain joins TRBV5-6 and TRBJ2-7, with 7 bases that match TRBD1. The germline gives CDR1 SGHDT, CDR2 YYEEEE. This CDR3 is 13 amino acids long. The J segment lost 0 bases and the V segment lost 7 bases, leaving 4 bases of the junction unmatched. CDR3: CASGRDSSYEQYV. Here the CDR3 DNA reads TGTGCCAGCGGCCGGGACAGCTCCTACGAGCAGTACGTC.

V and J are TRBV27 and TRBJ2-1; 8 nucleotides match TRBD1. Germline trimming cut 0 bases from V and 12 bases from J; bases unmatched to any gene: 10. The CDR3 is 15 amino acids. Germline V gives CDR1 MNHEY, CDR2 SMNVEV (reference sequence). This CDR3 reads CASSLSSRQGNGQFF. The CDR3 bases are TGTGCCAGCAGTTTATCATCCCGACAGGGGAACGGGCAGTTCTTC.

The J gene is TRBJ2-5, the V gene TRBV4-1, with 10 bases aligning to TRBD2. Germline V lookup: CDR1 MGHRA, CDR2 YSYEKL. Trimming took 8 bases from V and 1 from J; bases not matched to a gene: 7. The CDR3 loop spans 15 amino acids. The CDR3 DNA sequence: TGCGCCAGCGCGGGGCTAGCGGGGGCCCAAGAGACCCAGTACTTC. Translation gives CASAGLAGAQETQYF.

V is TRBV5-1 and J is TRBJ2-3, with TRBD1 matching over 10 bases. There are 15 residues in the CDR3. The J segment lost 3 bases and the V segment lost 4 bases, leaving 5 bases of the junction unmatched. Germline V gene data show CDR1 as SGHRS and CDR2 as YFSETQ. As DNA, the CDR3 is TGCGCCAGCAGCCACCCGGGACAGGGGACAGATACGCAGTATTTT. Amino acid sequence: CASSHPGQGTDTQYF.

This chain uses TRBV9 with TRBJ2-1; D remains ambiguous. The CDR3 is 12 amino acids. The germline gives CDR1 SGDLS, CDR2 YYNGEE. Trimming stripped 3 bases from V and 5 bases from J, with 6 bases between. For the CDR3, the DNA is TGTGCCAGCAGCGGTATTAACAATGAGCAGTTCTTC. Its translation is CASSGINNEQFF.

The CDR3 region is CASSITDGAGELFF. In nucleotides, the CDR3 is TGCGCCAGCAGCATTACGGACGGGGCCGGGGAGCTGTTTTTT. The chain uses TRBV5-1 and TRBJ2-2, with a tentative D call TRBD2 (5 bases). The CDR3 has 14 residues. Germline CDR1 SGHRS, CDR2 YFSETQ. The ends were cut back, 4 bases at V and 6 bases at J, with 13 bases in the middle.

The V call is TRBV6-5, the J call TRBJ2-7; 7 bases line up with TRBD2. Germline assignment: CDR1 MNHEY and CDR2 SVGAGI. With V trimmed by 8 bases and J by 3 bases, 10 bases remained unmatched. The CDR3 totals 14 residues. DNA for the CDR3: TGTGCCAGCTCTCCTAGCGGTCTCTTCTACGAGCAGTACTTC. As protein: CASSPSGLFYEQYF.

The chain carries TRBV2 and TRBJ2-7, with 12 bases fitting TRBD2. J lost 2 bases, V lost 6 bases, and 11 bases had no gene match. CDR1 is SNHLY and CDR2 is FYNNEI in the germline V gene. This CDR3 is 17 amino acids long. The CDR3 loop is CASSPPGLAGGPYEQYF. The CDR3 nucleotides read TGTGCCAGCAGCCCCCCGGGACTAGCGGGCGGACCCTACGAGCAGTACTTC.

This clone came up once. One end of the junction is discordant with germline, which a read error may explain. The chain uses TRBV7-7 and TRBJ1-2; D is unresolved. This CDR3 contains 16 residues. Germline loops: CDR1 SSHAT, CDR2 FNYEAQ (reference sequence). The CDR3 loop is CASSPLPGESDYGYTF. The CDR3 DNA follows: TGTGCTAGCAGCCCCCTCCCCGGGGAGTCGGACTATGGCTACACCTTC.

This chain connects TRBV5-1 to TRBJ2-5; 8 bases align to TRBD1. With V trimmed by 1 base and J by 2 bases, 7 bases remained unmatched. The length of the CDR3 is 16 residues. CDR1 SGHRS and CDR2 YFSETQ come from the germline V gene. CDR3 DNA: TGCGCCAGCAGCTTGTTCGCCAGGGGGCATCAAGAGACCCAGTACTTC. It codes for CASSLFARGHQETQYF. The full variable domain, in which reference TRBV5-1 and TRBJ2-5 provide the parts outside the CDR3, is KAGVTQTPRYLIKTRGQQVTLSCSPISGHRSVSWYQQTPGQGLQFLFEYFSETQRNKGNFPGRFSGRQFSNSRSEMNVSTLELGDSALYLCASSLFARGHQETQYFGPGTRLLVL.

This chain uses TRBV29-1 with TRBJ2-1; 9 nucleotides align to TRBD2. V lost 3 bases and J lost 8; bases outside the gene matches: 11. The CDR3 spans 15 residues. The germline gives CDR1 SQVTM, CDR2 ANQGSEA. CDR3 in amino acids: CSVDGAGGKKDEQFF. CDR3 coding DNA: TGCAGCGTTGATGGGGCGGGAGGGAAGAAAGATGAGCAGTTCTTC.

The rearrangement uses TRBV7-2 and TRBJ1-1; 9 bases are a match to TRBD1. The germline V gene encodes CDR1 SGHTA and CDR2 FQGNSA. J gave up 4 bases and V 0 bases, and 6 bases lay outside the gene matches. This CDR3 contains 16 residues. CDR3 amino acids: CASSLAPGQGSTEAFF. CDR3 nucleotides: TGTGCCAGCAGCTTAGCCCCGGGACAGGGATCCACTGAAGCTTTCTTT.

V and J are TRBV25-1 and TRBJ2-1; 9 bases are a match to TRBD2. Germline V gene sequence: CDR1 MGHDK, CDR2 SYGVNS. J was trimmed by 7 bases and V by 7 bases; bases with no gene match: 8. The CDR3 is made up of 14 amino acids. CDR3: CASNRGTSMNEQFF. Here the CDR3 DNA reads TGTGCCAGCAACCGAGGGACTAGCATGAATGAGCAGTTCTTC.